The entry below gives a single TCR beta chain sequence along with its context. This entry belongs to a study of blood T cell repertoires in COVID-19. At the level of the study: The United States, Italy and Spain supplied acute and convalescent COVID-19 samples.

As originally analysed: Estimation of nucleated cell counts relied on the amplification of reference gene primers. Assay: immunoSEQ multiplex PCR; the TCRdb copy retains only in-frame clones and omits some. V and J calls and clone size are given by that table; D and trimming were obtained from the DNA. The table lists tens of thousands of clones, about nine tenths of them singletons. The CDR3 spans 14 residues. Germline CDR1 LNHDA, CDR2 SQIVND (reference sequence). The V and J ends lost 7 bases and 0 bases respectively, with 9 bases between them. The clonotype originates from a man in his sixties with COVID-19, enrolled during active disease. The chain recombines TRBV19 with TRBJ1-4; no reliable D call. Sequences were obtained from peripheral blood. CDR3 region: CASKLGATNEKLFF. CDR3 in DNA: TGTGCCAGTAAGCTCGGTGCAACTAATGAAAAACTGTTTTTT. The full variable domain, rest sourced from reference TRBV19 and TRBJ1-4, is DGGITQSPKYLFRKEGQNVTLSCEQNLNHDAMYWYRQDPGQGLRLIYYSQIVNDFQKGDIAEGYSVSREKKESFPLTVTSAQKNPTAFYLCASKLGATNEKLFFGSGTQLSVL.